This TCR beta chain was identified during a study of blood T cell repertoires in COVID-19. Study-wide background: The analysed material was cDNA or gDNA that came from T cells, B-cell-depleted T cells, or PBMCs.

After removal of 3 bases from V and 8 bases from J, the junction contained 15 bases not matched to a gene. Germline CDR1 is SGHVT and CDR2 is SQSDAQ. The CDR3 contains 17 residues. Using immunoSEQ multiplex PCR, the repertoire was profiled, and TCRdb retains in-frame clones only, with some absent. The sample has nearly 70,000 clones; around 88% are singletons. This TCR came from a woman aged 70 to 79 with acute or convalescent COVID-19. Input material: peripheral blood. This chain links TRBV7-4 with TRBJ1-4, with 7 bases aligning to TRBD1. Here the CDR3 reads CASSLEDRARVWEKLFF. CDR3 bases: TGTGCCAGCAGCTTGGAAGACAGGGCGAGGGTATGGGAAAAACTGTTTTTT.